This T cell receptor (beta chain) was sequenced for a study of T cells in Graves' hyperthyroidism and ophthalmopathy. Study results and limitations: Most thyroid clonotypes expanded above 0.001 appeared in blood too.

Together with thyroid ultrasound, orbital computed tomography, serum thyroxine and TRAb, clinical symptoms were used for diagnoses. This clonotype was seen at least ten times. Antigen specificity is unknown. Researchers amplified the TCR beta CDR3 regions from RNA transcripts. In the first-round RT-PCR of the TCR CDR3, the HTBI primer set was used. MiXCR was run by TCRdb on the multiplex PCR reads, yielding one entry per CDR3 protein. In the table there are over 650,000 distinct CDR3 sequences, nearly 45% of which are singletons. Trimming removed 5 bases at V and 0 bases at J, with 10 bases between. CDR1 and CDR2 (germline): SNHLY, FYNNEI. CDR3 length: 14 amino acids.

Sample: peripheral blood or thyroid tissue (not recorded which). This clonotype was sampled from an adult man with Graves' disease, either hyperthyroidism or ophthalmopathy (not recorded which). V gene TRBV2 combines with J gene TRBJ1-1, with a tentative D call TRBD1 (5 bases). In DNA, the CDR3 is TGTGCCAGCAGTTCGGGGGTGATGAACACTGAAGCTTTCTTT. It encodes CASSSGVMNTEAFF.